The sequence of this TCR beta chain was determined in a study of identical twins listed by TCRdb under 2016. With regard to the full study: To test whether fetal clonotypes persist, the study used deep sequencing on TCR alpha and beta repertoires from monozygotic twins, unrelated adults of various ages, and cord blood. To rule out contamination, the twin experiments were replicated at different times with different library preparation protocols.

The protocol used for the library was 5' RACE. Sequenced on an Illumina HiSeq 2000. Template switching introduced a universal primer binding site; the final cDNA contained a unique molecular identifier, enabling accurate counting of TCR cDNA molecules. Specific primers in the conserved constant-segment region were used to synthesize first-strand cDNA for the TCR alpha and beta chains. To control for contamination, every cDNA library was double barcoded, receiving both a SMART-Mk sample barcode and Illumina barcodes. TruSeq adapter sequences, together with Illumina sample barcodes, were added in two successive PCR steps. The TCR alpha and beta cDNA libraries were sequenced on the Illumina HiSeq platform using custom primers. Per the authors' processing: MiGEC processed the raw reads to extract unique molecular identifiers, while MiXCR was used to determine the CDR3 positions. For each individual, recombination models were inferred using an EM algorithm with the repgenHMM and IGoR tools. Shared clonotype analysis was performed with the tcR package in R, normalizing sharing by the product of cloneset sizes. To study raw recombination free of thymic and clonal selection effects, out-of-frame nonproductive sequences were analyzed. TCRdb cleaned the public reads at Q25 with fastp, built clones with MiXCR and kept in-frame beta chains. Rows are combined by CDR3 protein, so each entry shows the most common genes and DNA. The authors' filters were not applied to this entry. The sample includes under 250,000 distinct CDR3 sequences, with around 6.8% observed a single time. Roughly 2% of the sample lies in the top ten.

Every donor in the study was a healthy Caucasian. Three pairs of female monozygotic twins, all aged about 18 to 29 years, made up the twin cohort. Miltenyi CD45RO+ enrichment and human naive T-cell isolation kits were used to isolate memory (CD45RO+) and naive T cells from PBMC. The paper as a whole reports these results and caveats: Compared with coincidental sharing between unrelated individuals, out-of-frame TCR alpha sequences shared between twins had an excess of sequences with low generation probability. A weaker excess of twin sharing was found in beta out-of-frame sequences because the signal-to-noise ratio was lowered by fewer shared sequences. In monozygotic twins, recombination models systematically underestimated out-of-frame TCR alpha sharing, but the models matched the sharing seen between unrelated individuals. Because the same donors could not be followed over many years, the conclusions relied on cross-sectional statistical analysis. Zero-insertion analyses could be partly confounded by invariant T cells such as MAIT and iNKT, although diverse VJ usage argued against such confounding for most clonotypes. Fewer insertions were carried by abundant cord blood beta clonotypes; a weaker similar trend was observed in young adult naive repertoires, while no such trend was observed in memory repertoires.

At least ten counts were recorded for this clonotype. Its antigen is not yet known. Within one base of it there is no much larger clone, and no base qualities were kept. From V the trimming removes 0 bases and from J it removes 6 bases, while the gene matches leave 8 bases of the junction unaccounted for. Spanning cysteine to phenylalanine, the CDR3 consists of 17 amino acids. The sequence is cut down to CDR3 DNA, 51 bases in frame from base 1. CDR1 is given as LGHDT and CDR2 as YNNKEL, both from the germline V gene (reference sequence). These same records also appear under a second study, on yellow fever vaccine responses in identical twins. The second study's authors report: The authors reported that the T cell response to vaccination in identical twins appeared partly convergent and partly personalized. In the study, vaccine-responding T cell clones were precisely tracked in identical twins.

Input material: memory (CD45RO+) T cells sorted from blood. The sample's cell subset or site label, in plain terms: CD45RO+ enriched T cells. The chain uses TRBV3-1 and TRBJ2-1, with 10 bases aligning to TRBD1. This TCR was recovered from a woman under 30 in good health. CDR3 region: CASSQDIGTGVINEQFF. The DNA reads as follows: TGTGCCAGCAGCCAAGATATTGGGACAGGGGTTATCAATGAGCAGTTCTTC.